This T cell receptor (beta chain) was sequenced during a study of fetal regulatory T cell absence and autoimmunity. Clones were sequenced by immunoSEQ multiplex PCR, and TCRdb holds only the in-frame ones, with some missing. The sample consists of approximately 46,000 clones, roughly four fifths of them appearing once. Material for sequencing was cord blood. The sequence derives from a newborn boy with IPEX syndrome.

The CDR3: CASSQGPTGRSIYNEQFF. The CDR3 nucleotides read TGCGCCAGCAGCCAGGGTCCTACTGGGCGGTCAATTTACAATGAGCAGTTCTTC. This chain joins TRBV4-1 and TRBJ2-1; the D is unclear. The ends were cut back, 3 bases at V and 4 bases at J, with 22 bases in the middle. Germline CDR1 reads MGHRA; CDR2 reads YSYEKL. The CDR3 is made up of 18 amino acids.